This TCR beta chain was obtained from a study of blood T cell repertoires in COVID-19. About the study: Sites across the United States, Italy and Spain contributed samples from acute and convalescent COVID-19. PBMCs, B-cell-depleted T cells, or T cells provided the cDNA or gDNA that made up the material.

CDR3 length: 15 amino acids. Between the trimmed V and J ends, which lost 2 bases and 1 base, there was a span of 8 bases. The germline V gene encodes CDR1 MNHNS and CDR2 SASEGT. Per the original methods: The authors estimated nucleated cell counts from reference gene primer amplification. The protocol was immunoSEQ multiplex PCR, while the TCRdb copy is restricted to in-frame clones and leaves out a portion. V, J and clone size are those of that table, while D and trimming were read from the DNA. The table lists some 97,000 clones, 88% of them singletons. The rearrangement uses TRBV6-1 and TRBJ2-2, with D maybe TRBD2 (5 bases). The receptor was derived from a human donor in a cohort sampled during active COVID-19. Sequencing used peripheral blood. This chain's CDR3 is CASSELSGNTGELFF. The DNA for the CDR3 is TGTGCCAGCAGTGAACTAAGCGGGAACACCGGGGAGCTGTTTTTT.